This passage covers 7 T cell receptor beta chains from one sample sequenced in a study of CD4 T cells in relation to SARS-CoV-2 and coronaviruses. Some clones are missing from TCRdb's copy, which holds only in-frame ones; the method was immunoSEQ multiplex PCR. The sample contains tens of thousands of clones, about 91% of which appear only once. The sequencing sample was made of naive CD4+ T cells from PBMCs. The subset was: naive CD4+ T cells isolated by negative enrichment. The receptors stem from an adult with COVID-19.

The chain combines TRBV7-6 with TRBJ2-5, with a tentative D call TRBD2 (6 bases). V was pared by 4 bases and J by 2 bases, with 17 bases between. This CDR3 is 16 amino acids long. Germline loops: CDR1 SGHVS, CDR2 FNYEAQ. CDR3 nucleotide sequence: TGTGCCAGCAGCTCGTCCTCGGGGGTTCCTCAAGAGACCCAGTACTTC. It translates to CASSSSSGVPQETQYF.

The CDR3, as DNA: TGTGCCAGCAGCTCAACCGGGACTTCAACCGGTGGCGGGAGAGCCGGGGAGCTGTTTTTT. Translating it yields CASSSTGTSTGGGRAGELFF. The chain couples TRBV5-4 to TRBJ2-2; 7 bases match TRBD2. The CDR3 is 20 residues long. The V gene's germline CDR1 is SGHNT and CDR2 YYREEE (reference sequence). Trimming cost V 3 bases and J 6 bases; bases outside gene matches: 23.

The J gene is TRBJ1-6, the V gene TRBV5-4, with 7 bases lining up with TRBD1. The CDR3 covers 16 residues. Germline V gene sequence: CDR1 SGHNT, CDR2 YYREEE (reference sequence). Trimming removed 4 bases from V and 2 bases from J; junction bases left unmatched: 6. The CDR3 DNA sequence: TGTGCCAGCAGCGCGGGGGGACAGACCTATAATTCACCCCTCCACTTT. Its translation is CASSAGGQTYNSPLHF.

As concerns this clone: Other nucleotide sequences from this sample produce the same CDR3. The chain employs TRBV19 and TRBJ1-6; 12 nucleotides align to TRBD1. CDR1 is LNHDA and CDR2 is SQIVND in the germline V gene (reference sequence). Losses at the gene ends were 6 bases for V and 9 bases for J; bases not matched to a gene: 15. This CDR3 region has 18 residues. The CDR3 reads CASSARDRGLFSRSPLHF. Written as DNA, the CDR3 is TGTGCCAGTAGCGCGCGGGACAGGGGGCTTTTTTCGCGTTCACCCCTCCACTTT. Supplemented by reference TRBV19 and TRBJ1-6, the full variable domain reads DGGITQSPKYLFRKEGQNVTLSCEQNLNHDAMYWYRQDPGQGLRLIYYSQIVNDFQKGDIAEGYSVSREKKESFPLTVTSAQKNPTAFYLCASSARDRGLFSRSPLHFGNGTRLTVT.

The V and J genes are TRBV7-9 and TRBJ1-2; D not resolved. With 0 bases removed from V and 7 bases from J, the gap between germline ends came to 9 bases. The V gene's germline CDR1 is SEHNR and CDR2 FQNEAQ (reference sequence). The CDR3 contains 13 residues. The CDR3: CASSLAQGLGYTF. The CDR3, as DNA: TGTGCCAGCAGCTTAGCGCAAGGACTTGGCTACACCTTC.

CDR3 nucleotides: TGTGCCAGCACCCCTCCGGGCGTAGCCAAAAACATTCAGTACTTC. As protein: CASTPPGVAKNIQYF. The chain employs TRBV28 and TRBJ2-4; D gene ambiguous. Germline CDR1 is MDHEN and CDR2 is SYDVKM. This CDR3 has 15 residues. V was trimmed by 7 bases and J by 0 bases, leaving 13 bases between them.

The chain has TRBV28 and TRBJ2-7; 10 positions match TRBD1. V dropped 5 bases and J dropped 2; count of bases not matched to a gene: 3. The CDR3 sequence is 14 residues long. Germline V gene sequence: CDR1 MDHEN, CDR2 SYDVKM. CDR3 sequence: CASSRTGGPYEQYF. The CDR3 DNA reads as TGTGCCAGCAGTCGGACAGGGGGGCCCTACGAGCAGTACTTC.